This TCR beta chain was captured by sequencing in a study of blood T cell repertoires in COVID-19. TCRdb's copy holds only in-frame clones and misses some; the assay was immunoSEQ multiplex PCR. The table includes 380,000 or so clones, 88% detected once. The CDR3 is made up of 15 amino acids. Germline trimming cut 5 bases from V and 2 bases from J; bases unmatched to any gene: 6. The germline gives CDR1 SEHNR, CDR2 FQNEAQ (reference sequence). This chain uses TRBV7-9 with TRBJ2-3; 8 bases map to TRBD1. The material sequenced was PBMCs or T cells enriched from blood (not recorded which). This clonotype was sampled from a woman aged 40-49 years with acute COVID-19. The CDR3 nucleotides are TGTGCCAGCAGCCTCCGGACAGGGATCACAGATACGCAGTATTTT. The encoded protein is CASSLRTGITDTQYF.